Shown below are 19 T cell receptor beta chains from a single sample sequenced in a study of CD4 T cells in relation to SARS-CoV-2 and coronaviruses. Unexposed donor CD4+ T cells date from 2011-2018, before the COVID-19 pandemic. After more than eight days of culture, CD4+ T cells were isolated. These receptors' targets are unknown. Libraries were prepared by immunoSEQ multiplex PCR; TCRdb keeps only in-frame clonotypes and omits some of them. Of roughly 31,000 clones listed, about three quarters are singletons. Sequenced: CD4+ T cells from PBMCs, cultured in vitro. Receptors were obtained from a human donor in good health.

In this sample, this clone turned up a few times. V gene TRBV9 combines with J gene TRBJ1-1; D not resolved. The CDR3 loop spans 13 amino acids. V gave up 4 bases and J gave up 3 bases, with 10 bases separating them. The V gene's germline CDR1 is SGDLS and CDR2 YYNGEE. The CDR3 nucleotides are TGTGCCAGCAGCTATCGCTGGGACACTGAAGCTTTCTTT. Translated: CASSYRWDTEAFF.

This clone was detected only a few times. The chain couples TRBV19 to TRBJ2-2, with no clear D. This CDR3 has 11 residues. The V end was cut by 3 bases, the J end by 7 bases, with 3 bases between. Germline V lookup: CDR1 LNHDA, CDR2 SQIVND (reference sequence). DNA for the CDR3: TGTGCCAGTAGTATGCTCGGGGAGCTGTTTTTT. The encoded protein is CASSMLGELFF.

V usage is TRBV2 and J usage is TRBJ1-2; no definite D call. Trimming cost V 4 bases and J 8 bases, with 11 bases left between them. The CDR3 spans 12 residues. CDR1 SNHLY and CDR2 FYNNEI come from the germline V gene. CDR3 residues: CASSASSRGYTF. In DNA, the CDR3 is TGTGCCAGCAGTGCCTCTTCAAGGGGCTACACCTTC.

CDR3 region: CASSTPGTGSATDTQYF. The CDR3 DNA follows: TGTGCCAGCAGCACACCCGGGACAGGCTCAGCCACAGATACGCAGTATTTT. The V gene is TRBV6-2 or TRBV6-3, the J gene TRBJ2-3, with 8 bases matching TRBD1. V gave up 6 bases and J gave up 2 bases; unmatched junction bases: 13. Germline values: CDR1 MNHEY, CDR2 SVGEGT. This CDR3 is 17 amino acids long.

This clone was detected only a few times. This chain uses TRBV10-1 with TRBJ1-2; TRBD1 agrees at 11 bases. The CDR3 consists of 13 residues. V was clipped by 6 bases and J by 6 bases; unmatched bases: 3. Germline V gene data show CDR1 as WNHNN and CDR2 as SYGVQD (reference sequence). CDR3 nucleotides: TGCGCCAGCAGCGGGGACAGGGGGAATGGCTACACCTTC. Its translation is CASSGDRGNGYTF.

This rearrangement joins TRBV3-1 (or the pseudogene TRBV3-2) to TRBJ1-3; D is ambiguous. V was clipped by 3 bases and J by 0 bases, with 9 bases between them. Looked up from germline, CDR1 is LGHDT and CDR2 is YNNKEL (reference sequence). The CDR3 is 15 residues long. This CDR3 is CASSQMLNSGNTIYF. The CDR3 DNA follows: TGTGCCAGCAGCCAGATGTTGAACTCTGGAAACACCATATATTTT.

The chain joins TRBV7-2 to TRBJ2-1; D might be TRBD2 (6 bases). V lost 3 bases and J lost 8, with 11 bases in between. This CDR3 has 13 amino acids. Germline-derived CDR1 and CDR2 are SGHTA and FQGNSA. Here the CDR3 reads CASSFPSVHEQFF. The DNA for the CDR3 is TGTGCCAGCAGCTTTCCTAGCGTCCATGAGCAGTTCTTC.

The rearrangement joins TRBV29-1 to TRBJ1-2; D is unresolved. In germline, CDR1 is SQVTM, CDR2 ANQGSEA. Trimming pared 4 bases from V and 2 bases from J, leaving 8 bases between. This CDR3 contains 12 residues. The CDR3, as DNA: TGCAGCGTTGGGGGATCGAACTATGGCTACACCTTC. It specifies CSVGGSNYGYTF.

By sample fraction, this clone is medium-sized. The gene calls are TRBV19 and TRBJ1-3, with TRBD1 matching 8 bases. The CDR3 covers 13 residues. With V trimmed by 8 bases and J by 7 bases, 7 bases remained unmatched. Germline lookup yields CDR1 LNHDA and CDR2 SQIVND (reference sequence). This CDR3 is CASGQGSRNTIYF. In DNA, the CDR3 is TGTGCCAGTGGACAGGGATCCAGGAACACCATATATTTT.

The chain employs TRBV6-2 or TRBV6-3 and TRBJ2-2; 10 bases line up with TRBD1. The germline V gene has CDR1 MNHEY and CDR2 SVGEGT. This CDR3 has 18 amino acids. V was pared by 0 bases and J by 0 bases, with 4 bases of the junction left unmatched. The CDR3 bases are TGTGCCAGCAGTTACTCGAGACAGGGGGCCCCGAACACCGGGGAGCTGTTTTTT. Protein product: CASSYSRQGAPNTGELFF.

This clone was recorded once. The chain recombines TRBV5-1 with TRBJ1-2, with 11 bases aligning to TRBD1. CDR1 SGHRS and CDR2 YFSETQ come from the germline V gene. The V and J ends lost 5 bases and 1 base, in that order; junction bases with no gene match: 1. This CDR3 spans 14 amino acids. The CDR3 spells CASRGQGGNYGYTF. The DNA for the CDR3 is TGCGCCAGCAGGGGACAGGGGGGTAACTATGGCTACACCTTC.

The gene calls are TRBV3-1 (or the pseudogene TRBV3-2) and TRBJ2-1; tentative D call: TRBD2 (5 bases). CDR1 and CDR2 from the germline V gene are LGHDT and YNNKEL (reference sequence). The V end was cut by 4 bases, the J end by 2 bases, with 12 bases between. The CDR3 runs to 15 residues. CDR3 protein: CASSPRVAPYNEQFF. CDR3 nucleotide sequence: TGTGCCAGCAGCCCAAGGGTAGCGCCCTACAATGAGCAGTTCTTC.

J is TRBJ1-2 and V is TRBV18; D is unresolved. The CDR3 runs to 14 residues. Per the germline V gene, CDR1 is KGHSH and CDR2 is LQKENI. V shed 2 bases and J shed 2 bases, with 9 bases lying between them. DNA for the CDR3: TGTGCCAGCTCACCAAAGGTCCAAAACTATGGCTACACCTTC. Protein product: CASSPKVQNYGYTF.

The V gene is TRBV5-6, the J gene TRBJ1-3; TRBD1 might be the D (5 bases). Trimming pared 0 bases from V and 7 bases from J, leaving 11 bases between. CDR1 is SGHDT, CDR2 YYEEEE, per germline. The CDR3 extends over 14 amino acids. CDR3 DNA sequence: TGTGCCAGCAGCTTGGCAGGGTTTGTGAACACCATATATTTT. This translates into CASSLAGFVNTIYF.

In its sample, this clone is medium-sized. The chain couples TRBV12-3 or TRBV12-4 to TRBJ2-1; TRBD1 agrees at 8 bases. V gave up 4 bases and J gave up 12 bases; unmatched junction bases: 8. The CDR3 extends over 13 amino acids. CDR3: CASSYGAGTGQFF. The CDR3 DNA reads TGTGCCAGCAGTTATGGGGCCGGGACAGGGCAGTTCTTC.

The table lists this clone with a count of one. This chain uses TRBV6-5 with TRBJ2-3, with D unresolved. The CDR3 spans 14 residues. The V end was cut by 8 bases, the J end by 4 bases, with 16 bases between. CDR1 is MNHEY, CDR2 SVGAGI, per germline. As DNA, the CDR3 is TGTGCCAGCCGAGTGAGACCCGAGGCAGATACGCAGTATTTT. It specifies CASRVRPEADTQYF.

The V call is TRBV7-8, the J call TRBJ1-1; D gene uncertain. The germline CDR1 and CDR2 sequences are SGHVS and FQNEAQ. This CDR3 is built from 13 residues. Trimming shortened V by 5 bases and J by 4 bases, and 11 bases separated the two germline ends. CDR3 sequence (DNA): TGTGCCAGCAGCCTCGGACGCGTCACTGAAGCTTTCTTT. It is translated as CASSLGRVTEAFF.

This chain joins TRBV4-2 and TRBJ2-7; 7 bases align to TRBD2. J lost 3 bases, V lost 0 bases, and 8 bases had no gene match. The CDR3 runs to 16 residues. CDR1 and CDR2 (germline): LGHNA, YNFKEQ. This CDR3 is CASSQDHREALYEQYF. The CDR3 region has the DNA TGTGCCAGCAGCCAAGATCACCGGGAGGCCCTCTACGAGCAGTACTTC.

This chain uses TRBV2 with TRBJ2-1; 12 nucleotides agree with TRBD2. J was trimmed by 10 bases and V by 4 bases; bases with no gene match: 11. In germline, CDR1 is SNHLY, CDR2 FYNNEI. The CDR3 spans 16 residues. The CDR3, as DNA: TGTGCCAGCAGTGTAGGCCCTAGCGGGGGGGCGATCGAGCAGTTCTTC. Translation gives CASSVGPSGGAIEQFF.